A single sample gave rise to the 25 T cell receptor beta chains below, sequenced in a study of blood T cell repertoires in COVID-19. The table came from immunoSEQ multiplex PCR; TCRdb's copy has only in-frame clones and leaves some out. This sample has some 250,000 clones; around 79% occur once, and the top ten carry around 3.4%. The sample taken for sequencing was peripheral blood. The receptor source for this set is a woman of 80 years or more with acute or convalescent COVID-19.

Of note for this clone: This CDR3 is also generated by other DNA sequences in the sample. The CDR3 DNA reads TGTGCCAGCAGCCAGAGTAATTCACCCCTCCACTTT. Amino acids: CASSQSNSPLHF. V is TRBV3-1 (or the pseudogene TRBV3-2) and J is TRBJ1-6; D is uncertain. The germline V and J ends were trimmed by 3 bases and 6 bases, with 3 bases remaining between them. Germline loops: CDR1 LGHDT, CDR2 YNNKEL (reference sequence). The CDR3 has 12 amino acids.

The rearrangement links TRBV20-1 to TRBJ2-7; D gene unclear. Trimming stripped 3 bases from V and 5 bases from J, with 11 bases between. The V gene's germline CDR1 is DFQATT and CDR2 SNEGSKA (reference sequence). CDR3 length equals 12 residues. CDR3 in DNA: TGCAGTGCTAGTCCGCGATCGGACGAGCAGTACTTC. It is translated as CSASPRSDEQYF.

The CDR3 sequence is CASSSLQQGKGPQHF. In DNA, the CDR3 is TGTGCCAGCAGTTCCTTACAGCAGGGGAAGGGGCCCCAGCATTTT. This sequence joins TRBV7-9 and TRBJ1-5, with D possibly matching TRBD1 (6 bases). The CDR3 loop spans 15 amino acids. The germline gives CDR1 SEHNR, CDR2 FQNEAQ (reference sequence). V was pared by 6 bases and J by 9 bases, with 21 bases between.

The V call is TRBV24-1, the J call TRBJ1-1; D is unresolved. The CDR3 runs 12 residues. Germline V CDR1 and CDR2: KGHDR, SFDVKD. Trimming shortened V by 0 bases and J by 8 bases, and 6 bases separated the two germline ends. DNA for the CDR3: TGTGCCACCAGTGATTTGAACGGGGAAGCTTTCTTT. Protein: CATSDLNGEAFF.

This chain uses TRBV5-1 with TRBJ1-2; 10 bases are shared with TRBD1. The J segment lost 8 bases and the V segment lost 4 bases, leaving 11 bases of the junction unmatched. CDR1 and CDR2 (germline): SGHRS, YFSETQ. The CDR3 runs to 15 residues. The CDR3 sequence is CASSPGGQGTSGYTF. In DNA form, the CDR3 reads TGCGCCAGCAGCCCCGGGGGACAGGGGACTTCGGGCTACACCTTC. The full variable domain, completed using reference TRBV5-1 and TRBJ1-2, is KAGVTQTPRYLIKTRGQQVTLSCSPISGHRSVSWYQQTPGQGLQFLFEYFSETQRNKGNFPGRFSGRQFSNSRSEMNVSTLELGDSALYLCASSPGGQGTSGYTFGSGTRLTVV.

This clone was picked up many times. The chain joins TRBV5-6 to TRBJ2-2, with TRBD2 matching over 7 bases. Unmatched junction bases numbered 5, after V lost 3 bases and J lost 0 bases. This CDR3 has 16 residues. CDR1 and CDR2 (germline): SGHDT, YYEEEE. CDR3 region: CASSSLASANTGELFF. CDR3 nucleotide sequence: TGTGCCAGCAGCTCACTAGCGTCCGCGAACACCGGGGAGCTGTTTTTT.

The chain links TRBV14 to TRBJ1-6, with D maybe TRBD1 (5 bases). This CDR3 has 19 residues. V dropped 2 bases and J dropped 3 bases, with 20 bases sitting between them. Germline V gene sequence: CDR1 SGHDN, CDR2 FVKESK. CDR3 amino acids: CASSQPRTRGGVYNSPLHF. As DNA, the CDR3 is TGTGCCAGCAGCCAACCCCGTACCCGGGGAGGGGTCTATAATTCACCCCTCCACTTT.

The V gene is TRBV18, the J gene TRBJ1-1, with D uncertain. The ends were cut back, 0 bases at V and 0 bases at J, with 8 bases in the middle. The V gene's germline CDR1 is KGHSH and CDR2 LQKENI. The CDR3 contains 15 residues. CDR3 in DNA: TGTGCCAGCTCACCACCGGTCTCTATGAACACTGAAGCTTTCTTT. Protein sequence: CASSPPVSMNTEAFF.

The chain links TRBV11-2 to TRBJ2-7; TRBD1 matches at 11 bases. The CDR3 sequence is 15 residues long. Trimming cost V 3 bases and J 3 bases; bases outside gene matches: 4. Germline-derived CDR1 and CDR2 are SGHAT and FQNNGV. The CDR3 coding sequence is TGTGCCAGCAGCTTCTCCGGGACAGGGGGCTACGAGCAGTACTTC. Protein product: CASSFSGTGGYEQYF.

A word on this clone: The germline gene is not matched at one end of the junction; a read error may be the cause. This chain connects TRBV7-2 to TRBJ1-6; D perhaps matches TRBD1 (5 bases). Per the germline V gene, CDR1 is SGHTA and CDR2 is FQGNSA. The CDR3 consists of 17 residues. The CDR3 loop reads CASSLSGGSSYTSPLHF. Here the CDR3 DNA reads TGTGCCAGCAGCCTATCGGGGGGGAGCTCCTATACTTCACCCCTCCACTTT.

This clone was observed a few times. The V and J genes are TRBV7-9 and TRBJ2-3; 10 bases align to TRBD1. The CDR3 runs to 14 residues. The trim removed 7 bases at V and 7 bases at J, leaving 8 bases unmatched. Germline V lookup: CDR1 SEHNR, CDR2 FQNEAQ (reference sequence). CDR3 residues: CASTPTGGANTQYF. For the CDR3, the DNA is TGTGCCAGCACACCGACAGGGGGCGCGAATACGCAGTATTTT.

The rearrangement joins TRBV6-5 to TRBJ2-1, with TRBD2 as a possible D gene (6 bases). Looked up from germline, CDR1 is MNHEY and CDR2 is SVGAGI. The CDR3 has 15 amino acids. The V gene lost 2 bases and the J gene lost 4 bases, with 12 bases spanning the gap. The CDR3 nucleotides read TGTGCCAGCAGTTACGCCGGGACTCCATACAATGAGCAGTTCTTC. Translating it yields CASSYAGTPYNEQFF.

The chain uses TRBV7-9 and TRBJ1-1; the D gene is possibly TRBD1 (5 bases). The V end was cut by 5 bases, the J end by 11 bases, with 15 bases between. CDR1 is SEHNR and CDR2 is FQNEAQ in the germline V gene (reference sequence). The CDR3 consists of 12 residues. CDR3 in amino acids: CASSPQGVGAFF. CDR3 DNA sequence: TGTGCCAGCAGCCCCCAAGGGGTCGGGGCTTTCTTT.

The chain uses TRBV2 and TRBJ1-1; 11 bases are a match to TRBD1. The CDR3 spans 15 residues. CDR1 SNHLY and CDR2 FYNNEI come from the germline V gene. J was trimmed by 0 bases and V by 6 bases; bases with no gene match: 3. The CDR3 DNA reads as TGTGCCAGCAGACGGACAGGGGGCATGAACACTGAAGCTTTCTTT. Translated: CASRRTGGMNTEAFF.

This chain connects TRBV7-9 to TRBJ2-3, with 11 bases matching TRBD2. V dropped 6 bases and J dropped 5; count of bases not matched to a gene: 7. This CDR3 has 15 residues. Germline-derived CDR1 and CDR2 are SEHNR and FQNEAQ (reference sequence). The DNA of the CDR3 is TGTGCCAGCAGGACTAGCGGGACATTAGGAGATACGCAGTATTTT. It is translated as CASRTSGTLGDTQYF.

This clone has only a few counts. This chain uses TRBV7-2 with TRBJ2-7; 8 bases map to TRBD1. Germline loops: CDR1 SGHTA, CDR2 FQGNSA. The CDR3 sequence is 14 residues long. With V trimmed by 5 bases and J by 4 bases, 7 bases remained unmatched. CDR3 sequence: CASSADRGFYEQYF. CDR3 nucleotide sequence: TGTGCCAGCAGCGCAGACAGGGGCTTTTACGAGCAGTACTTC.

J is TRBJ1-5 and V is TRBV5-1, with D maybe TRBD1 (6 bases). The CDR3 contains 13 residues. Germline assignment: CDR1 SGHRS and CDR2 YFSETQ. V was pared by 4 bases and J by 4 bases, with 9 bases between. The CDR3 is CASSIQGNQPQHF. Written as DNA, the CDR3 is TGCGCCAGCAGCATCCAGGGGAATCAGCCCCAGCATTTT.

This chain joins TRBV7-9 and TRBJ1-4; no clear D gene. The ends were cut back, 5 bases at V and 5 bases at J, with 15 bases in the middle. Per germline, CDR1 SEHNR and CDR2 FQNEAQ (reference sequence). This CDR3 is built from 15 residues. The CDR3 sequence: CASSLPGFPNEKLFF. The CDR3 DNA is TGTGCCAGCAGCCTCCCGGGATTTCCCAATGAAAAACTGTTTTTT.

V is TRBV12-3 or TRBV12-4 and J is TRBJ2-1; 8 bases are a match to TRBD2. The CDR3 is 13 amino acids. V was clipped by 6 bases and J by 6 bases; unmatched bases: 4. Here the CDR3 DNA reads TGTGCCAGCAGACTAGCGGTCCTCAATGAGCAGTTCTTC. This gives the protein CASRLAVLNEQFF.

This chain uses TRBV27 with TRBJ1-2, with 8 bases fitting TRBD1. The CDR3 is 14 residues long. The germline V gene has CDR1 MNHEY and CDR2 SMNVEV (reference sequence). After removal of 5 bases from V and 6 bases from J, the junction contained 8 bases not matched to a gene. In DNA, the CDR3 is TGTGCCAGCAGTGCTATGGACAGGGACCATGGCTACACCTTC. Translating it yields CASSAMDRDHGYTF.

V and J are TRBV7-9 and TRBJ2-7; maybe TRBD1 (8 bases). The ends were cut back, 5 bases at V and 3 bases at J, with 26 bases in the middle. This CDR3 comprises 18 residues. Looked up from germline, CDR1 is SEHNR and CDR2 is FQNEAQ (reference sequence). The CDR3 nucleotides read TGTGCCAGCAGCCATTCGGGGGGTTGGACAGGGTTTATCTACGAGCAGTACTTC. Translating it yields CASSHSGGWTGFIYEQYF. Full variable domain (remainder filled in from reference TRBV7-9 and TRBJ2-7): DTGVSQNPRHKITKRGQNVTFRCDPISEHNRLYWYRQTLGQGPEFLTYFQNEAQLEKSRLLSDRFSAERPKGSFSTLEIQRTEQGDSAMYLCASSHSGGWTGFIYEQYFGPGTRLTVT.

The V call is TRBV2, the J call TRBJ2-5, with 7 bases that match TRBD2. The junction had 9 bases not matched to a gene; V was cut back by 6 bases and J by 5 bases. This CDR3 spans 14 amino acids. Germline CDR1 and CDR2: SNHLY and FYNNEI. The chain's CDR3 is CASRQAGRGETQYF. The DNA of the CDR3 is TGTGCCAGCAGACAGGCAGGGCGGGGGGAGACCCAGTACTTC. Full variable domain (outside the CDR3, taken from reference TRBV2 and TRBJ2-5): EPEVTQTPSHQVTQMGQEVILRCVPISNHLYFYWYRQILGQKVEFLVSFYNNEISEKSEIFDDQFSVERPDGSNFTLKIRSTKLEDSAMYFCASRQAGRGETQYFGPGTRLLVL.

V gene TRBV11-2 combines with J gene TRBJ1-5; no firm D call. CDR3 length: 15 amino acids. Germline CDR1 SGHAT, CDR2 FQNNGV. Trimming cost V 3 bases and J 4 bases, with 13 bases left between them. The CDR3 DNA is TGTGCCAGCAGCTTGGGGAGTAGTGGGAATCAGCCCCAGCATTTT. It yields the protein CASSLGSSGNQPQHF.

This chain connects TRBV5-4 to TRBJ1-1, with D possibly TRBD1 on 6 matching bases. CDR1 and CDR2 from the germline V gene are SGHNT and YYREEE (reference sequence). This CDR3 region has 16 residues. Deletions cut 0 bases from V and 0 bases from J, with 12 bases between. The CDR3 sequence: CASSLAFTGLNTEAFF. The CDR3 nucleotides are TGTGCCAGCAGCTTGGCCTTCACAGGGCTGAACACTGAAGCTTTCTTT.

The chain has TRBV4-3 and TRBJ2-5; TRBD2 agrees at 9 bases. The V segment lost 0 bases and the J segment 5 bases; nucleotides outside the gene matches: 10. The CDR3 has 17 residues. Germline loops: CDR1 LGHNA, CDR2 YSLEER. The CDR3 DNA reads as TGCGCCAGCAGCCAAGAATCGGCGGGGGGGCCGCAGGAGACCCAGTACTTC. It specifies CASSQESAGGPQETQYF.